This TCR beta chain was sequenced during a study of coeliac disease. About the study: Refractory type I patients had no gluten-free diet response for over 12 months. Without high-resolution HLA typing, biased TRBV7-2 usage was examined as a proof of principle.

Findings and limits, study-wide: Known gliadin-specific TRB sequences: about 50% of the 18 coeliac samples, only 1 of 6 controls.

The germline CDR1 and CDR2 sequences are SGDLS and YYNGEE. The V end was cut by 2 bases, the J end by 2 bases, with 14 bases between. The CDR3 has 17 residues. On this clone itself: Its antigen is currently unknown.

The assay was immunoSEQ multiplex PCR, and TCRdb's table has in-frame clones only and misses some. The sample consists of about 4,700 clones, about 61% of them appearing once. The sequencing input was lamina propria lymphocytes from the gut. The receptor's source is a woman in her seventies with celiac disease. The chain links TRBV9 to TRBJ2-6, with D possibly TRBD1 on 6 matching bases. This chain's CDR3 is CASSVGAREAGANVLTF. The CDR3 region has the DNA TGTGCCAGCAGCGTGGGGGCCCGAGAGGCTGGGGCCAACGTCCTGACTTTC. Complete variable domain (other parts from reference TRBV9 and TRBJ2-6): DSGVTQTPKHLITATGQRVTLRCSPRSGDLSVYWYQQSLDQGLQFLIQYYNGEERAKGNILERFSAQQFPDLHSELNLSSLELGDSALYFCASSVGAREAGANVLTFGAGSRLTVL.